A single sample gave rise to the 26 T cell receptor beta chains below, sequenced in a study of blood T cell repertoires in COVID-19. Sequenced by immunoSEQ multiplex PCR; TCRdb stores in-frame clones only, minus some. Of about 53,000 clones in the sample, roughly 90% were seen once. Sequenced: peripheral blood. The origin of the receptors is a human donor in a cohort sampled during active COVID-19.

The CDR3 region is CASSYSTGGEGTFF. CDR3 sequence (DNA): TGTGCCAGCAGTTACTCGACAGGGGGCGAGGGTACTTTCTTT. J is TRBJ1-1 and V is TRBV6-5; 10 bases are a match to TRBD1. Per germline, CDR1 MNHEY and CDR2 SVGAGI. The CDR3 is 14 amino acids. V lost 0 bases, J lost 12 bases, and 7 bases stayed unmatched.

V is TRBV27 and J is TRBJ2-3, with D perhaps matching TRBD2 (6 bases). The V end was cut by 5 bases, the J end by 6 bases, with 18 bases between. The germline V gene has CDR1 MNHEY and CDR2 SMNVEV (reference sequence). This CDR3 region has 15 residues. This CDR3 reads CASSPTGTPADTQYF. DNA of the CDR3: TGTGCCAGCAGTCCAACCGGGACTCCCGCGGATACGCAGTATTTT.

The chain combines TRBV12-3 or TRBV12-4 with TRBJ2-4; TRBD1 is a possible D gene (6 bases). The V end was cut by 6 bases, the J end by 8 bases, with 14 bases between. This CDR3 is built from 13 residues. The CDR3 sequence is CASSQGILDIQYF. As DNA, the CDR3 is TGTGCCAGCAGCCAGGGGATCTTGGACATTCAGTACTTC.

The gene calls are TRBV10-3 and TRBJ2-1; TRBD2 aligns across 8 bases. This CDR3 is built from 17 residues. Germline CDR1 is ENHRY and CDR2 is SYGVKD. With 0 bases clipped from V and 10 bases from J, the junction kept 14 bases outside the gene matches. This chain's CDR3 is CAISESGGGLASSEQFF. In DNA, the CDR3 is TGTGCCATCAGTGAGTCAGGTGGCGGACTAGCTTCAAGCGAGCAGTTCTTC.

This chain connects TRBV7-5 to TRBJ1-2. TRBV7-5 is noted as a pseudogene. The CDR3 spans 17 residues. For the CDR3, the DNA is TGTGCCAGAAGCTTGAGGAAGGAGCCCCTCCAACTGTATGGCTACACCTTC. Its translation: CARSLRKEPLQLYGYTF.

A single count supports this clone. V and J are TRBV5-4 and TRBJ2-5; 8 bases are shared with TRBD1. Losses at the gene ends were 4 bases for V and 5 bases for J; bases not matched to a gene: 4. Germline V gene data show CDR1 as SGHNT and CDR2 as YYREEE (reference sequence). The CDR3 is 13 amino acids. The CDR3 nucleotides read TGTGCCAGCAGCCCGCGGGACAGGGAGACCCAGTACTTC. This encodes CASSPRDRETQYF.

CDR3 DNA: TGTGCCAGCAGCTCCTTTTTCCAGCGGGGCACAGATACGCAGTATTTT. Protein product: CASSSFFQRGTDTQYF. This chain uses TRBV5-4 with TRBJ2-3; D is perhaps TRBD2 (6 bases). Trimming removed 3 bases at V and 1 base at J, with 15 bases between. CDR1 is SGHNT, CDR2 YYREEE, per germline (reference sequence). The CDR3 extends over 16 amino acids.

V gene TRBV12-3 or TRBV12-4 combines with J gene TRBJ2-1; the match to TRBD2 covers 7 bases. This CDR3 contains 12 residues. J was trimmed by 5 bases and V by 11 bases; bases with no gene match: 6. CDR3 sequence (DNA): TGTGCCGGCGCGGGAGAGAACAATGAGCAGTTCTTC. It specifies CAGAGENNEQFF.

V usage is TRBV4-1 and J usage is TRBJ2-5; D uncertain. The CDR3 has 13 amino acids. CDR1 and CDR2 (germline): MGHRA, YSYEKL. V dropped 4 bases and J dropped 5 bases, with 11 bases sitting between them. The CDR3 is CASSLLRSETQYF. The CDR3 DNA reads as TGCGCCAGCAGCCTACTTCGATCGGAGACCCAGTACTTC.

The DNA for the CDR3 is TGTGCCAGCAGCCCCATTGGGACAGGGAACACCGGGGAGCTGTTTTTT. Protein sequence: CASSPIGTGNTGELFF. V usage is TRBV7-3 and J usage is TRBJ2-2; TRBD1 agrees at 8 bases. Germline V gives CDR1 SGHTA, CDR2 FQGTGA. This CDR3 has 16 amino acids. Losses at the gene ends were 5 bases for V and 1 base for J; bases not matched to a gene: 6.

The chain has TRBV9 and TRBJ1-3; the D is unclear. The CDR3 is made up of 16 amino acids. The V end was cut by 1 base, the J end by 0 bases, with 11 bases between. Germline CDR1 reads SGDLS; CDR2 reads YYNGEE. CDR3: CASSVLSVLSGNTIYF. CDR3 coding DNA: TGTGCCAGCAGCGTACTATCCGTACTCTCTGGAAACACCATATATTTT.

The chain joins TRBV6-6 to TRBJ2-1; D might be TRBD1 (7 bases). CDR1 is MNHNY and CDR2 is SVGAGI in the germline V gene (reference sequence). Trimming took 2 bases from V and 10 from J, leaving 18 bases between them. The CDR3 is 15 residues long. DNA for the CDR3: TGTGCCAGCAGTTACCCCAGGGGGAGGCATCGGGAGCAGTTCTTC. Translation: CASSYPRGRHREQFF.

The chain is built from TRBV27 and TRBJ1-5; 8 bases match TRBD1. V gave up 6 bases and J gave up 2 bases; unmatched junction bases: 3. This CDR3 is built from 14 residues. The germline CDR1 and CDR2 sequences are MNHEY and SMNVEV (reference sequence). Here the CDR3 reads CASSEDRGNQPQHF. Here the CDR3 DNA reads TGTGCCAGCAGCGAGGACAGGGGCAATCAGCCCCAGCATTTT.

The V call is TRBV19, the J call TRBJ2-2, with 8 bases lining up with TRBD2. CDR3 length: 17 amino acids. V lost 2 bases to trimming and J lost 4 bases; unmatched junction nucleotides: 9. Germline V gene data show CDR1 as LNHDA and CDR2 as SQIVND (reference sequence). As DNA, the CDR3 is TGTGCCAGTAGTATACGGCGCTTAGCGGGGCGCACCGGGGAGCTGTTTTTT. As protein: CASSIRRLAGRTGELFF. The complete variable domain, with remaining parts taken from reference TRBV19 and TRBJ2-2, reads DGGITQSPKYLFRKEGQNVTLSCEQNLNHDAMYWYRQDPGQGLRLIYYSQIVNDFQKGDIAEGYSVSREKKESFPLTVTSAQKNPTAFYLCASSIRRLAGRTGELFFGEGSRLTVL.

The chain combines TRBV5-5 with TRBJ1-5; maybe TRBD1 (5 bases). The V gene's germline CDR1 is SGHKS and CDR2 YYEKEE (reference sequence). V was pared by 5 bases and J by 7 bases, with 19 bases between. The length of the CDR3 is 15 residues. In nucleotides, the CDR3 is TGTGCCAGCAGTGAAGACGTCAGGGTAGTGCAGCCCCAGCATTTT. Its protein product is CASSEDVRVVQPQHF.

The V call is TRBV6-4, the J call TRBJ1-2; 7 bases fit TRBD1. There are 13 residues in the CDR3. The trim removed 6 bases at V and 7 bases at J, leaving 8 bases unmatched. Germline assignment: CDR1 MRHNA and CDR2 SNTAGT. Written as DNA, the CDR3 is TGTGCCAGCAGCGCATCCGGGACAGCTGGCTACACCTTC. Its translation: CASSASGTAGYTF.

The V and J genes are TRBV6-2 or TRBV6-3 and TRBJ2-7, with D perhaps matching TRBD1 (5 bases). Germline-derived CDR1 and CDR2 are MNHEY and SVGEGT. The ends were cut back, 4 bases at V and 5 bases at J, with 12 bases in the middle. The CDR3 contains 13 residues. Here the CDR3 DNA reads TGTGCCAGCAGTTTGTGGGGCAGAGACGAGCAGTACGTC. Translating gives CASSLWGRDEQYV.

The chain recombines TRBV25-1 with TRBJ1-2; no reliable D call. The CDR3 consists of 12 residues. Germline assignment: CDR1 MGHDK and CDR2 SYGVNS. The V gene lost 7 bases and the J gene lost 4 bases, with 10 bases spanning the gap. This CDR3 is CASKEGIYGYTF. DNA for the CDR3: TGTGCCAGCAAGGAGGGAATCTATGGCTACACCTTC.

V gene TRBV4-2 combines with J gene TRBJ2-1; maybe TRBD2 (6 bases). Germline CDR1 LGHNA, CDR2 YNFKEQ. The V end lost 4 bases, the J end lost 7 bases, and 14 bases lay between the germline ends. CDR3 size: 14 residues. Written as DNA, the CDR3 is TGTGCCAGCAGCCGCCCCGGGAGAGCTAATGAGCAGTTCTTC. It is translated as CASSRPGRANEQFF.

J is TRBJ1-6 and V is TRBV5-6, with TRBD1 matching over 7 bases. Germline CDR1 and CDR2: SGHDT and YYEEEE. The CDR3 contains 14 residues. V dropped 5 bases and J dropped 7; count of bases not matched to a gene: 6. In nucleotides, the CDR3 is TGTGCCAGCAGAACCGGGACAGCGAATTCACCCCTCCACTTT. It codes for CASRTGTANSPLHF.

This chain links TRBV5-6 with TRBJ1-2; D is undetermined. With 0 bases removed from V and 4 bases from J, the gap between germline ends came to 7 bases. The CDR3 is made up of 13 amino acids. The germline CDR1 and CDR2 sequences are SGHDT and YYEEEE. The CDR3 protein is CASSLGAPYGYTF. The CDR3 DNA is TGTGCCAGCAGCTTGGGGGCCCCCTATGGCTACACCTTC. Supplemented by reference TRBV5-6 and TRBJ1-2, the full variable domain reads DAGVTQSPTHLIKTRGQQVTLRCSPKSGHDTVSWYQQALGQGPQFIFQYYEEEERQRGNFPDRFSGHQFPNYSSELNVNALLLGDSALYLCASSLGAPYGYTFGSGTRLTVV.

This chain joins TRBV2 and TRBJ2-7; 8 nucleotides agree with TRBD1. Germline lookup yields CDR1 SNHLY and CDR2 FYNNEI. Trimming cost V 2 bases and J 6 bases; bases outside gene matches: 12. This CDR3 has 16 residues. The CDR3 loop reads CASSEWGQASWGEQYV. The CDR3 bases are TGTGCCAGCAGTGAATGGGGACAGGCCTCCTGGGGCGAGCAGTACGTC.

J is TRBJ2-1 and V is TRBV28; tentatively, D is TRBD1 (7 bases). This CDR3 contains 13 residues. Per germline, CDR1 MDHEN and CDR2 SYDVKM. The CDR3 loop is CSSQGGSLNEQFF. For the CDR3, the DNA is TGTTCAAGTCAGGGGGGATCCCTCAATGAGCAGTTCTTC.

The rearrangement uses TRBV7-2 and TRBJ2-2; 10 positions agree with TRBD2. Germline trimming cut 5 bases from V and 6 bases from J; bases unmatched to any gene: 12. CDR1 is SGHTA and CDR2 is FQGNSA in the germline V gene. CDR3 length: 17 amino acids. CDR3 sequence reads: CASSPVLSSGGAGELFF. The CDR3 nucleotides read TGTGCCAGCAGCCCGGTTCTGTCGAGCGGGGGGGCCGGGGAGCTGTTTTTT.

The CDR3 reads CASSLSIGTPGEYF. In DNA form, the CDR3 reads TGTGCCAGCAGCTTGTCTATTGGGACTCCCGGGGAGTACTTC. This chain joins TRBV5-4 and TRBJ2-5; the D gene is possibly TRBD2 (6 bases). This CDR3 spans 14 amino acids. Germline values: CDR1 SGHNT, CDR2 YYREEE (reference sequence). The germline V and J ends were trimmed by 1 base and 12 bases, with 19 bases remaining between them.

The chain has TRBV11-2 and TRBJ2-3; D gene ambiguous. The CDR3 runs to 13 residues. V gave up 2 bases and J gave up 4 bases, with 7 bases separating them. The germline CDR1 and CDR2 sequences are SGHAT and FQNNGV. The CDR3 loop is CASSLSVPDTQYF. CDR3 in DNA: TGTGCCAGCAGCTTATCAGTCCCAGATACGCAGTATTTT. The full variable domain, completed using reference TRBV11-2 and TRBJ2-3, is EAGVAQSPRYKIIEKRQSVAFWCNPISGHATLYWYQQILGQGPKLLIQFQNNGVVDDSQLPKDRFSAERLKGVDSTLKIQPAKLEDSAVYLCASSLSVPDTQYFGPGTRLTVL.